Here is one T cell receptor (beta chain) with its context. This record belongs to a study of T cell changes during pregnancy in multiple sclerosis. Germline V gene data show CDR1 as MNHEY and CDR2 as SVGAGI. With 8 bases removed from V and 4 bases from J, the gap between germline ends came to 15 bases. CDR3 length: 15 amino acids. Sequenced by immunoSEQ multiplex PCR; TCRdb stores in-frame clones only, minus some. The table lists more than 65,000 clones, 75% to 95% of them singletons. The TCR was taken from a female donor with multiple sclerosis, enrolled in a pregnancy study. The rearrangement joins TRBV6-5 to TRBJ2-6; tentative D call: TRBD2 (5 bases). The material was CD4+ T cells from peripheral blood mononuclear cells, obtained before pregnancy. The CDR3 spells CASRTGTGGANVLTF. For the CDR3, the DNA is TGTGCCAGCCGGACGGGCACGGGAGGGGCCAACGTCCTGACTTTC.